This T cell receptor beta chain came from a study of shared clonotypes between healthy human individuals. Broader study findings: Generation probability values for non-shared clonotypes were lower than those for clonotypes shared by all four donors. The study sampled only blood, and tissue repertoires likely differ.

CDR1 is SQVTM and CDR2 is ANQGSEA in the germline V gene. The CDR3 has 12 amino acids. Trimming stripped 5 bases from V and 0 bases from J, with 7 bases between. Comment on this clone: Its specificity is not known.

The authors split each subset's genomic DNA evenly across several immunoSEQ plates. Using immunoSEQ multiplex PCR, the repertoire was profiled, and TCRdb retains in-frame clones only, with some absent. The profile shows approximately 1.5 million clones, 95% to 99% of them singletons. A CD45RA-negative memory subset and a CD45RA+ naive subset were separated from the CD4+ cells. The sequence was obtained from a young man in good health. This sequence joins TRBV29-1 and TRBJ2-5; D gene ambiguous. Input material: naive CD4+ T cells sorted from blood. The subset here: CD45RA+ positively selected. In DNA form, the CDR3 reads TGCAGCGTTCCCCGGGACCAAGAGACCCAGTACTTC. Translating gives CSVPRDQETQYF.